A selection of T cell receptor beta chains follows, all from one sample in a study of T cell responses to AZD1222 COVID-19 vaccine. Profiled with immunoSEQ multiplex PCR; TCRdb holds only in-frame clones, not every one. The sample includes 120,000 or so clones, about 90% of them seen just once. Specimen: peripheral blood, collected on day 0 of AZD1222 vaccination. These receptors were obtained from an adult in good health. The CDR3 runs from the conserved cysteine through the conserved F or W. The D gene is left open where the match is weak. A clone size is listed for some rows: how often the clone was seen (once, few, many), or a class if it is expanded.

J gene | D gene | clone size | V gene | CDR3 protein | CDR3 DNA
TRBJ1-6 | NA | NA | TRBV7-9 | CASSRTGTTPLHF | TGTGCCAGCAGCCGAACAGGGACGACACCCCTCCACTTT
TRBJ1-6 | TRBD1 | NA | TRBV13 | CASSLEMGQANSPLHF | TGTGCCAGCAGCTTAGAGATGGGACAGGCGAATTCACCCCTCCACTTT
TRBJ1-1 | NA | NA | TRBV5-1 | CASSLVGTEAFF | TGCGCCAGCAGCTTGGTTGGGACTGAAGCTTTCTTT
TRBJ2-3 | NA | NA | TRBV5-1 | CASSLAEGGSTDTQYF | TGCGCCAGCAGCTTGGCCGAGGGGGGGAGTACAGATACGCAGTATTTT
TRBJ1-4 | NA | NA | TRBV25-1 | CASSERLGKLFF | TGTGCCAGCAGTGAGCGGCTAGGGAAACTGTTTTTT
TRBJ2-7 | NA | NA | TRBV5-8 | CASSFRGKSDEQYF | TGTGCCAGCAGCTTCCGAGGGAAAAGCGACGAGCAGTACTTC
TRBJ1-6 | TRBD1 | NA | TRBV6-2/TRBV6-3 | CASSYGLGTGNSPLHF | TGTGCCAGCAGTTACGGTTTGGGGACAGGGAATTCACCCCTCCACTTT
TRBJ2-2 | NA | NA | TRBV7-2 | CASSLRSGVAGELFF | TGTGCCAGCAGCTTAAGATCCGGAGTTGCCGGGGAGCTGTTTTTT
TRBJ1-6 | TRBD1 | NA | TRBV2 | CASLGQGRTPLHF | TGTGCCAGCCTCGGACAGGGAAGGACACCCCTCCACTTT
TRBJ2-5 | NA | NA | TRBV7-9 | CASSIDRTETQYF | TGTGCCAGCAGCATAGACAGGACTGAGACCCAGTACTTC
TRBJ2-2 | TRBD2 | NA | TRBV10-3 | CAISDHLIAGLRLRRELFF | TGTGCCATCAGTGACCACTTAATAGCGGGATTGAGGCTTAGGAGGGAGCTGTTTTTT
TRBJ2-7 | TRBD1 | NA | TRBV27 | CASGRTGVFEQYF | TGTGCCAGCGGACGGACAGGGGTGTTCGAGCAGTACTTC
TRBJ1-4 | TRBD1 | NA | TRBV28 | CASSIQGATNEKLFF | TGTGCCAGCAGTATACAGGGGGCAACTAATGAAAAACTGTTTTTT
TRBJ2-3 | TRBD2 | once | TRBV10-3 | CATSGTSGPDTQYF | TGTGCCACCTCCGGGACTAGCGGCCCAGATACGCAGTATTTT